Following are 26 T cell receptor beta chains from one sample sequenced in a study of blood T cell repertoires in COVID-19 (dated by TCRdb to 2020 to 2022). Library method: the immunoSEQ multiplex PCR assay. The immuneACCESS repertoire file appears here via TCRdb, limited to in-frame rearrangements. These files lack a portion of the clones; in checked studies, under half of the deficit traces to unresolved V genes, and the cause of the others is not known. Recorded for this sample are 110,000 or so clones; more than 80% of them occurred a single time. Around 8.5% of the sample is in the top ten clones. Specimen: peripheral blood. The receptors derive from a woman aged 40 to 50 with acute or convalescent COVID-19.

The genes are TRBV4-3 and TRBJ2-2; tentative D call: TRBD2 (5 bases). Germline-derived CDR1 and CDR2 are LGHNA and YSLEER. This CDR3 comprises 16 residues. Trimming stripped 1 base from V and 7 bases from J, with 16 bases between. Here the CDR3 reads CASSQVTGLQNGELFF. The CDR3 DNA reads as TGCGCCAGCAGCCAAGTGACGGGGTTGCAAAACGGGGAGCTGTTTTTT.

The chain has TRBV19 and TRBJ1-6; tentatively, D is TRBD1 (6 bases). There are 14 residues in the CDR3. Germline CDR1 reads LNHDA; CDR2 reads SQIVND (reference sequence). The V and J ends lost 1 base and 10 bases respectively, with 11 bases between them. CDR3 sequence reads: CASSIAGTRSPLHF. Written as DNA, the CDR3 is TGTGCCAGTAGTATAGCAGGGACACGGTCACCCCTCCACTTT.

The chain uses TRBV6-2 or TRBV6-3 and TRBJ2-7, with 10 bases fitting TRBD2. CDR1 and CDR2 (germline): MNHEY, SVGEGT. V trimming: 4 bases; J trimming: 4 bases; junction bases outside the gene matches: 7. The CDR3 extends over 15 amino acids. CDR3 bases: TGTGCCAGCAGTTCCGGGAGTAGCGGGGGGTACGAGCAGTACTTC. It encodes CASSSGSSGGYEQYF.

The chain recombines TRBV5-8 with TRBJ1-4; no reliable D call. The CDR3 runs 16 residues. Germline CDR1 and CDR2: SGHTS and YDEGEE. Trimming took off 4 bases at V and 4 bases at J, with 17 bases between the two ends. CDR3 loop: CASSAGNLAYNEKLFF. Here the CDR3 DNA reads TGTGCCAGCAGCGCTGGCAATCTGGCTTATAATGAAAAACTGTTTTTT.

The CDR3 protein is CASSTGERSPLHF. Here the CDR3 DNA reads TGTGCCAGCAGTACAGGGGAACGGTCACCCCTCCACTTT. This chain connects TRBV6-5 to TRBJ1-6, with 7 nucleotides matching TRBD1. Germline V gene sequence: CDR1 MNHEY, CDR2 SVGAGI. The CDR3 consists of 13 residues. V lost 5 bases, J lost 10 bases, and 5 bases stayed unmatched.

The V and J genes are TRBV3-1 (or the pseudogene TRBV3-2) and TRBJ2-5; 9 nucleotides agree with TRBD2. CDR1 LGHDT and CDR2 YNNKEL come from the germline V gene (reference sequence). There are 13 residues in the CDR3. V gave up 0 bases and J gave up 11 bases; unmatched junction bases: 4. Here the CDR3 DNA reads TGTGCCAGCAGCCAAGATTGGGCGGGGGGGCAGTACTTC. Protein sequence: CASSQDWAGGQYF.

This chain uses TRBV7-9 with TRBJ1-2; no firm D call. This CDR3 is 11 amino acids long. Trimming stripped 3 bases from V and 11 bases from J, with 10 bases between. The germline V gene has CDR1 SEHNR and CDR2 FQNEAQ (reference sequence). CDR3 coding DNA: TGTGCCAGCAGCTTTGGTCGGGGTTACACCTTC. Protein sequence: CASSFGRGYTF.

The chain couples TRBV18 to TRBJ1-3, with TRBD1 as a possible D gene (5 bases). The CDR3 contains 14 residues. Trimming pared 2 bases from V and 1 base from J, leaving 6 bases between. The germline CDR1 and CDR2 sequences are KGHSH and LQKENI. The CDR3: CASSPAGSGNTIYF. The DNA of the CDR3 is TGTGCCAGCTCACCAGCAGGGTCTGGAAACACCATATATTTT.

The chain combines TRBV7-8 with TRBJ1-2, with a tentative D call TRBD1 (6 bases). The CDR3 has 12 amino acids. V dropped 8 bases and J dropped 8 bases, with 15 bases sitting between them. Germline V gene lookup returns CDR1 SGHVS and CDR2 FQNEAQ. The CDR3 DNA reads TGTGCCAGCGCACAGGGATTATACGGCTACACCTTC. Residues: CASAQGLYGYTF.

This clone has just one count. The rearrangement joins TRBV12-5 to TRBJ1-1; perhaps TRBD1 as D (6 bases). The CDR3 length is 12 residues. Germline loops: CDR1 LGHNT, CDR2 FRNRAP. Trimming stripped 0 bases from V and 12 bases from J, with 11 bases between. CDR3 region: CASGLVWTVSFF. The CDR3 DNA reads TGTGCTAGTGGTTTGGTATGGACAGTTTCTTTCTTT.

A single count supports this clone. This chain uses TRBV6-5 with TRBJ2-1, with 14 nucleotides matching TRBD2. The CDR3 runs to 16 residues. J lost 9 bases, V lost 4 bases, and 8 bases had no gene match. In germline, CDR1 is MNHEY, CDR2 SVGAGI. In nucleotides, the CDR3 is TGTGCCAGCAGTTTCTCGACTAGCGGGGGGGCCGGTGAGCAGTTCTTC. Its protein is CASSFSTSGGAGEQFF.

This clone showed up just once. The chain's CDR3 is CASSRSDRAPQHF. The DNA for the CDR3 is TGTGCCAGCAGCCGAAGTGACAGGGCGCCCCAGCATTTT. J is TRBJ1-5 and V is TRBV3-1 (or the pseudogene TRBV3-2); 7 bases agree with TRBD1. V was clipped by 4 bases and J by 9 bases; unmatched bases: 6. Per the germline V gene, CDR1 is LGHDT and CDR2 is YNNKEL (reference sequence). The CDR3 is 13 amino acids.

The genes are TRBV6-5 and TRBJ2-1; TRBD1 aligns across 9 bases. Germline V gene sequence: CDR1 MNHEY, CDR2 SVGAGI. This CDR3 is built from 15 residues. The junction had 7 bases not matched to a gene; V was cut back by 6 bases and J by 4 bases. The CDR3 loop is CASSPTGGGYNEQFF. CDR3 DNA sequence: TGTGCCAGCAGCCCGACAGGGGGAGGTTACAATGAGCAGTTCTTC.

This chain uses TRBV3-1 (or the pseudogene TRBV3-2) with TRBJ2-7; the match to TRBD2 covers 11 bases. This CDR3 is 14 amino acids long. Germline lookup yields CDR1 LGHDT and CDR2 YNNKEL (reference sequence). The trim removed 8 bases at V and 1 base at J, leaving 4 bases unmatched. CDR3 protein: CASRASGGSYEQYF. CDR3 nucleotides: TGTGCCAGCCGTGCTAGCGGGGGGTCCTACGAGCAGTACTTC.

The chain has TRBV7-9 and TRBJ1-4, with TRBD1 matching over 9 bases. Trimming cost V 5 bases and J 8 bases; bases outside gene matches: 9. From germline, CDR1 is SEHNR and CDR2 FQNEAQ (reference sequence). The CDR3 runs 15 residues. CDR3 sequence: CASSPNTGGGEKLFF. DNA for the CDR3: TGTGCCAGCAGCCCGAACACAGGGGGCGGAGAAAAACTGTTTTTT.

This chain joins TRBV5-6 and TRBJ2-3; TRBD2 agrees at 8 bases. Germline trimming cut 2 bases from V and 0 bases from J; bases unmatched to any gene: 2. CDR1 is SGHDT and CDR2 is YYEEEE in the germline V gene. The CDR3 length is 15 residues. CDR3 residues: CASSLLAGSTDTQYF. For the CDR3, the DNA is TGTGCCAGCAGCTTATTAGCGGGGAGCACAGATACGCAGTATTTT.

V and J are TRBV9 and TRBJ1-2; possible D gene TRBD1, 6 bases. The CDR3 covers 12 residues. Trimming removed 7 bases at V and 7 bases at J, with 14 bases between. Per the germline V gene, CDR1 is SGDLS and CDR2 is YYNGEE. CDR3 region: CASWRGPSGYTF. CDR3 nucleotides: TGTGCCAGCTGGCGGGGGCCCTCTGGCTACACCTTC.

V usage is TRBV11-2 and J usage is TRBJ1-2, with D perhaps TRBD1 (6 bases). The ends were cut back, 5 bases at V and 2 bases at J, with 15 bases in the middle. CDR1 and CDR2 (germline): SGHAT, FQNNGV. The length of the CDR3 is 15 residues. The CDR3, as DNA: TGTGCCAGCAGCCTTGTTTCCGGACAGAACTATGGCTACACCTTC. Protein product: CASSLVSGQNYGYTF.

CDR3 DNA sequence: TGCGCCAGCAGCAGCCCGGACAGGGAGAATGGCTACACCTTC. It yields the protein CASSSPDRENGYTF. The chain carries TRBV5-1 and TRBJ1-2; 8 positions agree with TRBD1. The V gene's germline CDR1 is SGHRS and CDR2 YFSETQ. The length of the CDR3 is 14 residues. V lost 4 bases and J lost 6; bases outside the gene matches: 8. Drawing the rest from reference TRBV5-1 and TRBJ1-2, the complete variable domain is KAGVTQTPRYLIKTRGQQVTLSCSPISGHRSVSWYQQTPGQGLQFLFEYFSETQRNKGNFPGRFSGRQFSNSRSEMNVSTLELGDSALYLCASSSPDRENGYTFGSGTRLTVV.

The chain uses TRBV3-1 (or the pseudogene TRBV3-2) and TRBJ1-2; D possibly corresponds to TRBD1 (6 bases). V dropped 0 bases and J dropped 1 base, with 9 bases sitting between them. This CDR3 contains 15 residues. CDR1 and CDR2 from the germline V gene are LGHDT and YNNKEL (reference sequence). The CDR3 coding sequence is TGTGCCAGCAGCCAAGAGGGGGCTATTAACTATGGCTACACCTTC. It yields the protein CASSQEGAINYGYTF.

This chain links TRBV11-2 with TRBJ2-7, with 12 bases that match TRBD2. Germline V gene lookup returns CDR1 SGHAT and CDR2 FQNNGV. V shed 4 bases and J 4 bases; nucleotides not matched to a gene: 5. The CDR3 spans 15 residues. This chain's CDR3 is CASSSASGGAYEQYF. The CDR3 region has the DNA TGTGCCAGCAGCTCAGCTAGCGGGGGGGCATACGAGCAGTACTTC.

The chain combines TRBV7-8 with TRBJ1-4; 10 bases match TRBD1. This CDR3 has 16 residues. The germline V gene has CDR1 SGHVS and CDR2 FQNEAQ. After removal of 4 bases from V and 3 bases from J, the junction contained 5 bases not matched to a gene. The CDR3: CASSWGQGRSNEKLFF. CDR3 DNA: TGTGCCAGCAGCTGGGGACAGGGGCGGTCTAATGAAAAACTGTTTTTT.

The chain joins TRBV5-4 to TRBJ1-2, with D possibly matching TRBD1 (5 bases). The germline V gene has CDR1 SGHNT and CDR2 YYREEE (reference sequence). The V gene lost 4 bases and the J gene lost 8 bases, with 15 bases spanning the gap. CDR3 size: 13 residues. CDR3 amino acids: CASSLQAQRGYTF. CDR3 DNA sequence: TGTGCCAGCAGCCTACAGGCCCAGAGGGGCTACACCTTC.

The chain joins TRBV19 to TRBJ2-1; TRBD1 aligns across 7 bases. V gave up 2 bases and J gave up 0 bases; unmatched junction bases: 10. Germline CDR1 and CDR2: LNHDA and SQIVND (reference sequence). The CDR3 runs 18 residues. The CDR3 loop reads CASSIMKGQLSSYNEQFF. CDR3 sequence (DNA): TGTGCCAGTAGTATAATGAAGGGACAGCTGAGCTCCTACAATGAGCAGTTCTTC.

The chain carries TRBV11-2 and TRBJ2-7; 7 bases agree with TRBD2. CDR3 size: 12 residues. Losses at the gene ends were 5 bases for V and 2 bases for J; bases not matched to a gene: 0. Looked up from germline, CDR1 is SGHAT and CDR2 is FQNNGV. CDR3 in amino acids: CASSGGAYEQYF. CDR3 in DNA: TGTGCCAGCAGCGGGGGGGCCTACGAGCAGTACTTC.

In nucleotides, the CDR3 is TGTGCCAGCAGCCGACAGACAGATACGCAGTATTTT. Protein sequence: CASSRQTDTQYF. The chain joins TRBV14 to TRBJ2-3, with D possibly being TRBD1 (5 bases). This CDR3 has 12 amino acids. Germline V gene sequence: CDR1 SGHDN, CDR2 FVKESK. V lost 4 bases and J 3 bases, leaving 5 bases between the germline ends.